These 28 T cell receptor beta chains share one sample of origin, sequenced in a study of beta chain features in type 1 diabetes. Reverse transcription of all isolated RNA meant that expressed TCRB transcripts were sequenced. Some clones are missing from TCRdb's copy, which holds only in-frame ones; the method was immunoSEQ multiplex PCR. Here the sample spans 250,000 to 400,000 clones, 12% to 15% being singletons. The sample consisted of central memory CD4+ T cells from blood. These TCRs come from a young man in good health.

The chain uses TRBV18 and TRBJ1-1; no definite D call. V was pared by 2 bases and J by 5 bases, with 12 bases between. Per the germline V gene, CDR1 is KGHSH and CDR2 is LQKENI. The CDR3 totals 14 residues. CDR3 region: CASSPYTGRTEAFF. The DNA for the CDR3 is TGTGCCAGCTCACCATATACGGGGAGGACTGAAGCTTTCTTT.

This clone was found a few times. The chain carries TRBV6-6 and TRBJ2-7; maybe TRBD2 (6 bases). V gave up 4 bases and J gave up 3 bases, with 16 bases separating them. CDR1 and CDR2 from the germline V gene are MNHNY and SVGAGI (reference sequence). CDR3 length: 15 residues. The CDR3 region has the DNA TGTGCCAGCAGTTCGACCTCAAGCGGGTTCTACGAGCAGTACTTC. Protein sequence: CASSSTSSGFYEQYF.

V gene TRBV30 combines with J gene TRBJ1-2; maybe TRBD1 (6 bases). Germline-derived CDR1 and CDR2 are GTSNPN and SVGIG (reference sequence). CDR3 length equals 13 residues. The ends were cut back, 2 bases at V and 4 bases at J, with 11 bases in the middle. The CDR3 spells CAWSLGGSYGYTF. CDR3 sequence (DNA): TGTGCCTGGAGTCTTGGGGGCAGCTATGGCTACACCTTC. Drawing the rest from reference TRBV30 and TRBJ1-2, the complete variable domain is SQTIHQWPATLVQPVGSPLSLECTVEGTSNPNLYWYRQAAGRGLQLLFYSVGIGQISSEVPQNLSASRPQDRQFILSSKKLLLSDSGFYLCAWSLGGSYGYTFGSGTRLTVV.

This chain connects TRBV29-1 to TRBJ1-2, with D perhaps matching TRBD1 (5 bases). This CDR3 has 12 amino acids. Germline V CDR1 and CDR2: SQVTM, ANQGSEA. The V end lost 6 bases, the J end lost 8 bases, and 16 bases lay between the germline ends. The CDR3 sequence is CSVGQPGGGYTF. The CDR3, as DNA: TGCAGCGTCGGGCAGCCTGGGGGGGGCTACACCTTC.

The CDR3 is CASSATTYNEQFF. CDR3 in DNA: TGTGCCAGCAGCGCGACTACCTACAATGAGCAGTTCTTC. The gene calls are TRBV5-4 and TRBJ2-1; a weak D match, TRBD2 (5 bases). The CDR3 has 13 residues. Germline assignment: CDR1 SGHNT and CDR2 YYREEE (reference sequence). Trimming took off 4 bases at V and 2 bases at J, with 7 bases between the two ends.

This clone has a handful of counts. This chain connects TRBV19 to TRBJ2-4; tentative D call: TRBD2 (5 bases). Germline lookup yields CDR1 LNHDA and CDR2 SQIVND (reference sequence). This CDR3 is built from 13 residues. The V end lost 5 bases, the J end lost 8 bases, and 13 bases lay between the germline ends. CDR3: CASSAGSSYIQYF. The CDR3 DNA follows: TGTGCCAGTAGTGCGGGCTCGTCTTACATTCAGTACTTC.

This clone was counted only a few times. This chain joins TRBV7-9 and TRBJ2-1; 10 positions agree with TRBD1. After removal of 5 bases from V and 2 bases from J, the junction contained 3 bases not matched to a gene. CDR1 and CDR2 (germline): SEHNR, FQNEAQ (reference sequence). CDR3 length equals 15 residues. CDR3 loop: CASSAGTGAYNEQFF. CDR3 bases: TGTGCCAGCAGCGCCGGGACAGGGGCCTACAATGAGCAGTTCTTC.

This clone was observed many times. J is TRBJ2-6 and V is TRBV9, with TRBD1 as a possible D gene (5 bases). V dropped 5 bases and J dropped 2 bases, with 17 bases sitting between them. Germline CDR1 SGDLS, CDR2 YYNGEE. The CDR3 extends over 17 amino acids. As DNA, the CDR3 is TGTGCCAGCAGTGATGGGGCAGGAATGCCTGGGGCCAACGTCCTGACTTTC. It yields the protein CASSDGAGMPGANVLTF.

The V gene is TRBV11-3, the J gene TRBJ1-3; D perhaps matches TRBD1 (5 bases). V was pared by 2 bases and J by 0 bases, with 8 bases between. The CDR3 sequence is 15 residues long. Germline values: CDR1 SGHNT, CDR2 YENEEA. CDR3 sequence reads: CASSLTGSSGNTIYF. The CDR3 region has the DNA TGTGCCAGCAGCTTAACAGGTTCCTCTGGAAACACCATATATTTT.

J is TRBJ2-3 and V is TRBV6-5, with 9 bases lining up with TRBD1. There are 14 residues in the CDR3. Trimming took 11 bases from V and 1 from J; bases not matched to a gene: 7. Germline V gene sequence: CDR1 MNHEY, CDR2 SVGAGI. CDR3 in DNA: TGTGCCTACAGGGGGCACCTCGGCACAGATACGCAGTATTTT. Translation gives CAYRGHLGTDTQYF.

CDR3 in DNA: TGTGCCAGCAGCTTCGGGGTTAGCGGGAGGGCCACAGATACGCAGTATTTT. Protein product: CASSFGVSGRATDTQYF. The chain uses TRBV11-3 and TRBJ2-3, with 11 bases that match TRBD2. This CDR3 has 17 residues. Trimming cost V 3 bases and J 2 bases; bases outside gene matches: 7. CDR1 SGHNT and CDR2 YENEEA come from the germline V gene.

This clone was observed at least ten times. This chain links TRBV7-9 with TRBJ1-3, with TRBD1 matching over 8 bases. Trimming at V came to 8 bases and at J to 0 bases, leaving 3 bases not matched to a gene. The CDR3 spans 14 residues. The germline V gene encodes CDR1 SEHNR and CDR2 FQNEAQ (reference sequence). CDR3 bases: TGTGCCAGCGGAGGGACAGGCTCTGGAAACACCATATATTTT. Its translation is CASGGTGSGNTIYF.

The gene calls are TRBV7-2 and TRBJ2-2; the D gene is possibly TRBD1 (6 bases). This CDR3 is 14 amino acids long. Deletions cut 8 bases from V and 0 bases from J, with 10 bases between. The germline CDR1 and CDR2 sequences are SGHTA and FQGNSA. CDR3 nucleotides: TGTGCCAGCCGACAGGCAACGAACACCGGGGAGCTGTTTTTT. Amino acids: CASRQATNTGELFF.

This clone was picked up a small number of times. The chain recombines TRBV7-8 with TRBJ2-7, with 11 positions matching TRBD1. Germline lookup yields CDR1 SGHVS and CDR2 FQNEAQ. The CDR3 totals 16 residues. The V and J ends lost 2 bases and 5 bases, in that order; junction bases with no gene match: 8. The chain's CDR3 is CASSLSPGQGDNEQYF. Here the CDR3 DNA reads TGTGCCAGCAGCTTATCGCCGGGACAGGGGGATAACGAGCAGTACTTC.

CDR3 loop: CATSTDREYGYTF. In DNA, the CDR3 is TGTGCCACCAGCACCGACAGGGAGTATGGCTACACCTTC. The V and J genes are TRBV15 and TRBJ1-2, with 7 bases that match TRBD1. V was clipped by 4 bases and J by 5 bases; unmatched bases: 4. Germline V gene data show CDR1 as LNHNV and CDR2 as YYDKDF (reference sequence). The CDR3 contains 13 residues.

The rearrangement uses TRBV29-1 and TRBJ1-2; 10 bases agree with TRBD1. CDR1 and CDR2 (germline): SQVTM, ANQGSEA. The CDR3 sequence is 14 residues long. V lost 4 bases and J lost 5; bases outside the gene matches: 7. CDR3 amino acids: CSVVGGTGEYGYTF. DNA for the CDR3: TGCAGCGTTGTCGGAGGGACAGGGGAGTATGGCTACACCTTC. The complete variable domain, with remaining parts taken from reference TRBV29-1 and TRBJ1-2, reads SAVISQKPSRDICQRGTSLTIQCQVDSQVTMMFWYRQQPGQSLTLIATANQGSEATYESGFVIDKFPISRPNLTFSTLTVSNMSPEDSSIYLCSVVGGTGEYGYTFGSGTRLTVV.

This chain connects TRBV6-1 to TRBJ1-5; D gene unclear. CDR3 length: 13 amino acids. Germline CDR1 reads MNHNS; CDR2 reads SASEGT. V was shortened by 1 base and J by 6 bases, with 7 bases between the two germline ends. The CDR3 here is CASSEDPLQPQHF. CDR3 in DNA: TGTGCCAGCAGTGAAGACCCGCTTCAGCCCCAGCATTTT.

The chain joins TRBV7-2 to TRBJ2-1; TRBD2 matches 8 bases. Germline CDR1 and CDR2: SGHTA and FQGNSA. Trimming at V came to 5 bases and at J to 8 bases, leaving 2 bases not matched to a gene. This CDR3 is built from 12 residues. The CDR3: CASSRTSHEQFF. CDR3 sequence (DNA): TGTGCCAGCAGCCGGACTAGCCATGAGCAGTTCTTC.

This clone was seen many times. The rearrangement joins TRBV27 to TRBJ2-6; 11 nucleotides agree with TRBD1. The germline V gene has CDR1 MNHEY and CDR2 SMNVEV (reference sequence). V was clipped by 4 bases and J by 3 bases; unmatched bases: 8. The CDR3 is 18 residues long. The CDR3 DNA reads TGTGCCAGCAGTTATAGGACAGGGGGCGCGGGTGGGGCCAACGTCCTGACTTTC. Protein sequence: CASSYRTGGAGGANVLTF.

This clone was recorded a few times. This chain joins TRBV6-5 and TRBJ1-5, with 9 nucleotides matching TRBD1. This CDR3 comprises 15 residues. Germline loops: CDR1 MNHEY, CDR2 SVGAGI. Trimming took 6 bases from V and 1 from J; bases not matched to a gene: 4. CDR3 amino acids: CASRDRGGSNQPQHF. The CDR3 coding sequence is TGTGCCAGCAGAGACAGGGGGGGGAGCAATCAGCCCCAGCATTTT.

This clone was seen only a few times. The genes are TRBV19 and TRBJ1-2, with D hard to call. V shed 5 bases and J shed 4 bases, with 8 bases lying between them. The CDR3 has 12 amino acids. Germline CDR1 LNHDA, CDR2 SQIVND (reference sequence). The chain's CDR3 is CASSGNFYGYTF. In DNA, the CDR3 is TGTGCCAGTAGTGGCAACTTCTATGGCTACACCTTC.

V gene TRBV6-4 combines with J gene TRBJ1-1, with 8 nucleotides matching TRBD1. Germline V gene data show CDR1 as MRHNA and CDR2 as SNTAGT. The CDR3 is 14 amino acids. The V and J ends lost 4 bases and 10 bases, in that order; junction bases with no gene match: 11. Here the CDR3 DNA reads TGTGCCAGCAGTGCCGGAGGGACAGGCTGGGGAGCTTTCTTT. Translation gives CASSAGGTGWGAFF.

The chain is built from TRBV10-3 and TRBJ2-1, with 10 bases identical to TRBD1. Unmatched junction bases numbered 1, after V lost 8 bases and J lost 3 bases. The germline V gene has CDR1 ENHRY and CDR2 SYGVKD. The length of the CDR3 is 13 residues. The CDR3 nucleotides read TGTGCCATCGGGGACAGGGGCTACAATGAGCAGTTCTTC. It specifies CAIGDRGYNEQFF.

This clone has only a few counts. The CDR3: CASSFQGYNEQFF. CDR3 nucleotides: TGTGCCAGCAGCTTTCAGGGTTACAATGAGCAGTTCTTC. The chain is built from TRBV5-5 and TRBJ2-1; tentative D call: TRBD1 (5 bases). Germline V gene sequence: CDR1 SGHKS, CDR2 YYEKEE (reference sequence). CDR3 length: 13 residues. V lost 2 bases, J lost 4 bases, and 7 bases lay in between.

This clone has at least ten counts. The same CDR3 also results from other DNA sequences found in this sample. This chain connects TRBV4-2 to TRBJ1-1; no reliable D call. This CDR3 spans 13 amino acids. V lost 5 bases, J lost 1 base, and 8 bases lay in between. CDR1 is LGHNA, CDR2 YNFKEQ, per germline. The CDR3 nucleotides are TGTGCCAGCAGCAGGCCGGAGAACACTGAAGCTTTCTTT. It codes for CASSRPENTEAFF.

This clone was observed a handful of times. The chain uses TRBV11-2 and TRBJ2-5; D might be TRBD1 or TRBD2, each matching 5 bases. The CDR3 consists of 14 residues. Germline V gene data show CDR1 as SGHAT and CDR2 as FQNNGV. V was cut by 5 bases and J by 4 bases, with 14 bases left in between. CDR3 protein: CASSRNGDGETQYF. The DNA of the CDR3 is TGTGCCAGCAGCAGGAACGGGGACGGAGAGACCCAGTACTTC. The entire variable domain, with the rest obtained from reference TRBV11-2 and TRBJ2-5, is as follows: EAGVAQSPRYKIIEKRQSVAFWCNPISGHATLYWYQQILGQGPKLLIQFQNNGVVDDSQLPKDRFSAERLKGVDSTLKIQPAKLEDSAVYLCASSRNGDGETQYFGPGTRLLVL.

This clone was found a few times. The genes are TRBV7-8 and TRBJ2-5, with 7 bases matching TRBD2. The trim removed 5 bases at V and 3 bases at J, leaving 3 bases unmatched. Germline CDR1 reads SGHVS; CDR2 reads FQNEAQ. CDR3 length: 13 amino acids. The CDR3 loop is CASSLGTKETQYF. The DNA for the CDR3 is TGTGCCAGCAGCCTTGGGACTAAAGAGACCCAGTACTTC.

The CDR3 DNA is TGTGCCAGCACTGGGATTTCTGGAAACACCATATATTTT. This translates into CASTGISGNTIYF. The V and J genes are TRBV11-2 and TRBJ1-3; D is unclear. Trimming shortened V by 7 bases and J by 1 base, and 8 bases separated the two germline ends. In germline, CDR1 is SGHAT, CDR2 FQNNGV. The CDR3 is 13 amino acids.